The clone carrying this TCR beta chain was observed a few times. What it binds is not known. V was pared by 6 bases and J by 8 bases, with 18 bases of the junction left unmatched. Germline values: CDR1 SQVTM, CDR2 ANQGSEA. The CDR3 length is 15 residues. TCR beta CDR3 regions were amplified from RNA transcripts. A set of HTBI primers served as the primers for a first-round RT-PCR of the TCR CDR3. TCRdb used MiXCR to reprocess the multiplex PCR reads, holding one entry per CDR3 protein. The sample holds around 300,000 distinct CDR3 sequences, roughly 20% seen once. The record originates from a study of T cells in Graves' hyperthyroidism and ophthalmopathy. Study overall: Before treatment of any kind, peripheral blood was taken at initial diagnosis. The study, taken as a whole, reports: Ophthalmopathy and stable hyperthyroidism were separated by a 13 V-J model. It was a median about seven months before onset that the model predicted ophthalmopathy.

The clonotype comes from a middle-aged man with Graves' ophthalmopathy. Sequencing used blood. The chain has TRBV29-1 and TRBJ1-2, with 7 bases that match TRBD1. For the CDR3, the DNA is TGCAGCGTACTCTCTGCGACAGGGAGGGTCGGAGGCTACACCTTC. This gives the protein CSVLSATGRVGGYTF.